These 22 T cell receptor beta chains originate from one sample sequenced in a study of T cells after posttransplantation cyclophosphamide. TCRdb keeps only in-frame clones here, not all; method: immunoSEQ multiplex PCR. The profile covers over 30,000 clones, none occurring a single time. Sequenced sample: PBMCs. These receptors originate from a girl aged 10 to 17 in good health, CMV-negative, and a related stem cell transplant donor.

This clone was observed at least ten times. The chain is built from TRBV29-1 and TRBJ1-1; D might be TRBD1 (6 bases). The V gene lost 4 bases and the J gene lost 0 bases, with 12 bases spanning the gap. The CDR3 totals 14 residues. Germline assignment: CDR1 SQVTM and CDR2 ANQGSEA. The CDR3: CSVVGGGMNTEAFF. For the CDR3, the DNA is TGCAGCGTTGTAGGGGGTGGGATGAACACTGAAGCTTTCTTT.

This clone was seen ten or more times. This rearrangement joins TRBV18 to TRBJ2-1; D unresolved. Germline lookup yields CDR1 KGHSH and CDR2 LQKENI. This CDR3 comprises 14 residues. V was pared by 3 bases and J by 4 bases, with 10 bases between. The CDR3 is CASSPNTGYNEQFF. The CDR3 region has the DNA TGTGCCAGCTCACCGAACACGGGTTACAATGAGCAGTTCTTC.

In this sample, this clone turned up many times. The chain uses TRBV6-6 and TRBJ1-1; no clear D gene. Looked up from germline, CDR1 is MNHNY and CDR2 is SVGAGI (reference sequence). This CDR3 has 14 residues. The V gene lost 0 bases and the J gene lost 0 bases, with 5 bases spanning the gap. As DNA, the CDR3 is TGTGCCAGCAGTTACTCTCAGGTGAACACTGAAGCTTTCTTT. Its protein product is CASSYSQVNTEAFF.

This clone was observed at least ten times. This chain uses TRBV14 with TRBJ1-1; D unclear. V was trimmed by 2 bases and J by 1 base, leaving 8 bases between them. Germline V gene data show CDR1 as SGHDN and CDR2 as FVKESK. The length of the CDR3 is 14 residues. The CDR3 loop reads CASSQLLGNTEAFF. The CDR3 DNA sequence: TGTGCCAGCAGCCAATTACTAGGGAACACTGAAGCTTTCTTT.

This clone was recorded at least ten times. This sequence joins TRBV7-2 and TRBJ1-6, with D possibly being TRBD1 (5 bases). The CDR3 totals 15 residues. Trimming removed 3 bases at V and 1 base at J, with 7 bases between. The germline CDR1 and CDR2 sequences are SGHTA and FQGNSA. DNA of the CDR3: TGTGCCAGCAGCTTCAGGGTTTCCTATAATTCACCCCTCCACTTT. It codes for CASSFRVSYNSPLHF.

This sequence joins TRBV28 and TRBJ2-3; TRBD2 might be the D (6 bases). Trimming took 7 bases from V and 0 from J, leaving 17 bases between them. CDR1 and CDR2 from the germline V gene are MDHEN and SYDVKM. The CDR3 has 16 residues. The CDR3 here is CASTGDGGESTDTQYF. The DNA for the CDR3 is TGTGCCAGCACCGGAGACGGGGGAGAAAGCACAGATACGCAGTATTTT.

This clone has at least ten counts. The chain employs TRBV9 and TRBJ1-2; 8 bases are a match to TRBD1. The germline V gene has CDR1 SGDLS and CDR2 YYNGEE. The J segment lost 4 bases and the V segment lost 2 bases, leaving 7 bases of the junction unmatched. This CDR3 has 15 residues. The CDR3 DNA reads as TGTGCCAGCAGCGTCAGTCAGGGGGCTCTCTATGGCTACACCTTC. Translation: CASSVSQGALYGYTF.

This clone was picked up many times. The rearrangement links TRBV7-9 to TRBJ2-7; no reliable D call. Trimming took 2 bases from V and 2 from J, leaving 10 bases between them. The CDR3 sequence is 14 residues long. Germline-derived CDR1 and CDR2 are SEHNR and FQNEAQ (reference sequence). CDR3 sequence (DNA): TGTGCCAGCAGCTTATTCGGCAGGACCTACGAGCAGTACTTC. This gives the protein CASSLFGRTYEQYF.

The V and J genes are TRBV5-6 and TRBJ1-2, with 11 nucleotides matching TRBD1. V was clipped by 5 bases and J by 4 bases; unmatched bases: 4. CDR1 and CDR2 from the germline V gene are SGHDT and YYEEEE. The CDR3 has 14 amino acids. CDR3 in amino acids: CASRDRGRSYGYTF. CDR3 DNA: TGTGCCAGCAGGGACAGGGGGCGCTCCTATGGCTACACCTTC.

The gene calls are TRBV30 and TRBJ1-2; the D is unclear. Trimming left V 1 base short and J 2 bases short, with 2 bases between. The germline CDR1 and CDR2 sequences are GTSNPN and SVGIG (reference sequence). The CDR3 runs 11 residues. The CDR3: CAWSANYGYTF. The CDR3 bases are TGTGCCTGGAGTGCGAACTATGGCTACACCTTC.

This clone has ten or more counts. The chain couples TRBV9 to TRBJ1-2, with 8 bases fitting TRBD1. CDR1 and CDR2 from the germline V gene are SGDLS and YYNGEE. With 3 bases clipped from V and 8 bases from J, the junction kept 15 bases outside the gene matches. This CDR3 spans 16 amino acids. CDR3: CASSARQGQRGGGYTF. Written as DNA, the CDR3 is TGTGCCAGCAGCGCTAGACAGGGGCAGAGAGGTGGGGGCTACACCTTC.

The rearrangement joins TRBV5-1 to TRBJ2-7, with TRBD2 identical over 14 bases. Germline V gene lookup returns CDR1 SGHRS and CDR2 YFSETQ. V gave up 4 bases and J gave up 2 bases; unmatched junction bases: 2. This CDR3 spans 15 amino acids. The CDR3 nucleotides read TGCGCCAGCAGCATGGGACTAGCGGGAGCCTACGAGCAGTACTTC. Its translation is CASSMGLAGAYEQYF.

This clone was seen repeatedly, ten times or more. This chain connects TRBV30 to TRBJ1-5, with D unclear. The V end was cut by 3 bases, the J end by 7 bases, with 13 bases between. This CDR3 spans 13 amino acids. Germline CDR1 GTSNPN, CDR2 SVGIG (reference sequence). CDR3: CAWSENRGQPQHF. The CDR3 DNA sequence: TGTGCCTGGAGCGAGAACCGAGGACAGCCCCAGCATTTT.

The rearrangement links TRBV18 to TRBJ2-1, with 9 bases fitting TRBD1. Germline lookup yields CDR1 KGHSH and CDR2 LQKENI. V shed 5 bases and J 9 bases; nucleotides not matched to a gene: 8. The CDR3 is made up of 14 amino acids. The DNA of the CDR3 is TGTGCCAGCTCAAGGGACAGGGAAGGTGGTGAGCAGTTCTTC. The encoded protein is CASSRDREGGEQFF.

This clone came up many times. The rearrangement joins TRBV5-1 to TRBJ2-2; a possible D gene is TRBD1 (6 bases). Trimming shortened V by 0 bases and J by 5 bases, and 11 bases separated the two germline ends. CDR1 is SGHRS and CDR2 is YFSETQ in the germline V gene. This CDR3 is built from 15 residues. CDR3 bases: TGCGCCAGCAGCTTGGAAGGGGGATGGACCGGGGAGCTGTTTTTT. As protein: CASSLEGGWTGELFF. Full variable domain (remainder filled in from reference TRBV5-1 and TRBJ2-2): KAGVTQTPRYLIKTRGQQVTLSCSPISGHRSVSWYQQTPGQGLQFLFEYFSETQRNKGNFPGRFSGRQFSNSRSEMNVSTLELGDSALYLCASSLEGGWTGELFFGEGSRLTVL.

The chain uses TRBV5-6 and TRBJ2-5; 8 nucleotides line up with TRBD2. The assigned J gene may be wrong: the sequence end matches TRBJ2-7 better. The CDR3 is 15 residues long. CDR1 SGHDT and CDR2 YYEEEE come from the germline V gene. CDR3 nucleotide sequence: TGTGCCAGCAGCTCGACGACTAGCGAGTACTACGAGCAGTACTTC. Residues: CASSSTTSEYYEQYF.

At least ten counts were recorded for this clone. The CDR3 spells CATDSGSHTDTQYF. The CDR3 DNA reads as TGTGCCACAGATAGCGGGAGTCACACAGATACGCAGTATTTT. The chain has TRBV10-3 and TRBJ2-3; 9 nucleotides align to TRBD2. The length of the CDR3 is 14 residues. Trimming took 10 bases from V and 2 from J; bases not matched to a gene: 7. Germline assignment: CDR1 ENHRY and CDR2 SYGVKD.

This clone was seen repeatedly, ten times or more. The CDR3 loop is CASSYSALSGNTIYF. CDR3 in DNA: TGTGCCAGCAGTTACTCGGCTCTCTCTGGAAACACCATATATTTT. V usage is TRBV6-5 and J usage is TRBJ1-3; D gene unclear. The germline V gene encodes CDR1 MNHEY and CDR2 SVGAGI. The CDR3 consists of 15 residues. V was pared by 0 bases and J by 0 bases, with 6 bases between.

This clone was counted ten times or more. This chain's CDR3 is CASSLGGTGIYEQYF. In DNA, the CDR3 is TGCGCCAGCAGCTTGGGAGGGACAGGGATCTACGAGCAGTACTTC. This chain connects TRBV5-1 to TRBJ2-7; 9 bases are a match to TRBD1. V lost 0 bases and J lost 3; bases outside the gene matches: 4. Germline V lookup: CDR1 SGHRS, CDR2 YFSETQ. This CDR3 is 15 amino acids long.

At least ten counts were recorded for this clone. The genes are TRBV28 and TRBJ2-1; 10 positions agree with TRBD2. V was pared by 3 bases and J by 7 bases, with 12 bases of the junction left unmatched. This CDR3 has 17 amino acids. Germline V gene lookup returns CDR1 MDHEN and CDR2 SYDVKM. The CDR3 loop is CASSFRPSGRGRNEQFF. The DNA for the CDR3 is TGTGCCAGCAGTTTCCGCCCTAGCGGGAGAGGACGTAATGAGCAGTTCTTC.

This clone was recorded a few times. This sequence joins TRBV28 and TRBJ2-5; 11 bases fit TRBD2. Germline loops: CDR1 MDHEN, CDR2 SYDVKM. The V and J ends lost 7 bases and 4 bases, in that order; junction bases with no gene match: 14. The CDR3 extends over 17 amino acids. As DNA, the CDR3 is TGTGCCAGCAACCTCGGACTAGCGGGCGGGCCGAGAGAGACCCAGTACTTC. Its translation is CASNLGLAGGPRETQYF.

This clone was observed many times. In nucleotides, the CDR3 is TGCAGCGTCGCCAGGGGGCGAGGCACAGATACGCAGTATTTT. As protein: CSVARGRGTDTQYF. The chain couples TRBV29-1 to TRBJ2-3; 8 nucleotides match TRBD1. V trimming: 6 bases; J trimming: 1 base; junction bases outside the gene matches: 6. The germline gives CDR1 SQVTM, CDR2 ANQGSEA. This CDR3 is built from 14 residues.